This TCR beta chain originates from a study of T cells after yellow fever vaccination. A 5'RACE template-switching step, the method used to make TCR cDNA, added a universal primer site and UMIs. MiXCR, run by TCRdb on the 5' RACE reads, gives a single entry per CDR3 protein. The sample yields fewer than 90,000 distinct CDR3 sequences, more than 5.5% seen once. Between the trimmed V and J ends, which lost 5 bases and 4 bases, there was a span of 9 bases. CDR1 MGHRA and CDR2 YSYEKL come from the germline V gene. The CDR3 runs 14 residues. This clonotype was observed at least ten times. Here the sequenced sample was CD8+ T cells sorted from PBMCs, taken more than 4 days after the first yellow fever vaccination. The receptor's source is a man aged 18 to 29 who received the YFV17D yellow fever vaccine. The gene calls are TRBV4-1 and TRBJ1-6; maybe TRBD1 (5 bases). CDR3 loop: CASSATVYNSPLHF. CDR3 DNA: TGCGCCAGCAGCGCGACAGTTTATAATTCACCCCTCCACTTT.